These T cell receptor beta chains were read from a single sample in a study of glioma-infiltrating T cells after dendritic cell vaccination. Measured with immunoSEQ multiplex PCR; TCRdb has only the in-frame clones, and not every one. Here the sample spans under 75,000 clones, about 83% being singletons. Source: blood, taken after dendritic cell vaccination. These receptors were taken from a human donor with glioblastoma. Each CDR3 is given without its conserved first and last residue.

ASSQDWGGPGELF	TRBV4-2	TRBJ2-2
ASSLESGLSYGYT	TRBV5-6	TRBJ1-2
ASSNRGERSSEAF	TRBV19	TRBJ1-1
SVKGAGSGGGADTQY	TRBV29-1	TRBJ2-3
ASSIVEQGTQPQH	TRBV19	TRBJ1-5
ASSPAGGHTGELF	TRBV7-3	TRBJ2-2
ASSQVRGLRRTEAF	TRBV4-3	TRBJ1-1
ASSYGGTGNEQF	TRBV6-5	TRBJ2-1
ASSLWAGYGYT	TRBV27	TRBJ1-2
ASSPTQRGYTEAF	TRBV5-1	TRBJ1-1
ASSGDSPYEQY	TRBV11-2	TRBJ2-7
ASSPIQGPLYNEQF	TRBV4-1	TRBJ2-1
ASGLKSRGAAEAF	TRBV7-2	TRBJ1-1
ASSDGQGPNEQF	TRBV5-8	TRBJ2-1
ASSSEQALTGELF	TRBV7-9	TRBJ2-2
ASSYSGGTDTQY	TRBV6-5	TRBJ2-3
ASSSTRLLTDTQY	TRBV11-3	TRBJ2-3
ASIQSGYNSPLH	TRBV5-5	TRBJ1-6
ASSEGSGFYGYT	TRBV2	TRBJ1-2
ASSSQGKAF	TRBV7-9	TRBJ1-1
ASSLKLAGESYQETQY	TRBV11-1	TRBJ2-5
ASSYRDREQETQY	TRBV5-1	TRBJ2-5
ASSSGLAGGPQY	TRBV7-3	TRBJ2-3
ASSRVSSYEQY	TRBV7-2	TRBJ2-7